A selection of T cell receptor beta chains follows, all from one sample in a study of OX40 agonist ivuxolimab in advanced cancers. The method was immunoSEQ multiplex PCR; TCRdb's version includes in-frame clones alone and lacks a portion of them. The sample comprises 30,000 to 40,000 clones, more than 80% of which are singletons, and around 18% rests with the top ten. The starting material was CD4+ or CD8+ T cells sorted from blood, obtained in a trial of the OX40 agonist ivuxolimab. The receptors originated from an adult with an advanced solid tumor such as melanoma, head and neck, liver or kidney cancer. CDR3s include the opening cysteine and the closing phenylalanine or tryptophan. The order of the fields is V gene, J gene, CDR3 protein.

TRBV6-5	TRBJ1-5	CASSGGTGNQPQHF
TRBV5-5	TRBJ2-2	CASSWDSGELFF
TRBV18	TRBJ2-5	CASSPMDVSVETQYF
TRBV5-1	TRBJ1-4	CASSLTTAANEKLFF
TRBV6-5	TRBJ1-1	CASSYGQVNTEAFF
TRBV10-2	TRBJ2-7	CASQYGLAYEQYF
TRBV6-5	TRBJ1-2	CATLYGYTF
TRBV13	TRBJ2-1	CASSPSGTVAFF
TRBV7-6	TRBJ2-7	CASSWGQNYEQYF
TRBV7-9	TRBJ2-1	CASSSTGTGLGEFF
TRBV15	TRBJ1-1	CATSKIRGGAPEAFF
TRBV15	TRBJ1-4	CATSSMATNEKLFF
TRBV4-2	TRBJ2-1	CASSRHDREMYNEQFF
TRBV9	TRBJ2-1	CASSQLGTGWNEQFF
TRBV7-6	TRBJ1-5	CASSLAAGGGQPQHF
TRBV28	TRBJ2-1	CASSPGTGDNEQFF
TRBV4-1	TRBJ2-3	CASSQTPGLAGGDDTQYF
TRBV7-8	TRBJ2-2	CASSLAGIGELFF
TRBV28	TRBJ1-1	CASSPANTEAFF
TRBV7-9	TRBJ2-7	CASRRTGGEEQYF
TRBV7-8	TRBJ2-5	CASSSGERIKETQYF
TRBV7-9	TRBJ2-7	CASSLAGPSYEQYF
TRBV28	TRBJ1-4	CASSSPWGQGVEKLFF
TRBV13	TRBJ1-5	CASSLGLNQPQHF
TRBV27	TRBJ2-7	CASSPSPTGEYEQYF
TRBV4-2	TRBJ1-1	CASSPSEVGYMNTEAFF
TRBV10-1	TRBJ2-1	CASRYRQGARSYNEQFF
TRBV5-1	TRBJ2-2	CASSLTQNTGELFF
TRBV19	TRBJ1-2	CASSMGGAAGGYTF
TRBV10-2	TRBJ2-1	CASSEWLAGYNEQFF
TRBV5-1	TRBJ2-7	CASSLGRGVIEQYF
TRBV6-1	TRBJ1-6	CASSEGPGRNSPLHF
TRBV27	TRBJ2-7	CASRGGGFNYEQYF
TRBV28	TRBJ1-5	CASSTLNPTVSNQPQHF
TRBV28	TRBJ2-7	CASRLPGLNEQYF
TRBV6-5	TRBJ2-2	CASRAGGWNTGELFF
TRBV11-2	TRBJ2-1	CASRPPGGPGNEQFF
TRBV19	TRBJ2-3	CASTGVHSTDTQYF
TRBV7-9	TRBJ1-1	CASSSNSFMNTEAFF
TRBV6-6	TRBJ2-7	CASSYKLREKQYF
TRBV7-6	TRBJ2-5	CASSATSGSKETQYF
TRBV28	TRBJ1-5	CASSLVGGNQPQHF
TRBV7-8	TRBJ2-5	CASSWEWGQEWAQYF
TRBV29-1	TRBJ2-1	CSVEGQGSLSEQFF
TRBV6-6	TRBJ1-1	CASSYSMEGGTEAFF
TRBV7-9	TRBJ2-7	CASSLAGSGRPYEQYF
TRBV29-1	TRBJ2-1	CSVDSSGILNEQFF
TRBV2	TRBJ1-1	CATRGTEAFF
TRBV19	TRBJ2-1	CASSSLLIKGRSSYNEQFF
TRBV18	TRBJ1-1	CASSTGSEAFF
TRBV7-3	TRBJ2-3	CASSPAGGIDTQYF
TRBV6-6	TRBJ2-1	CASSSRANEQFF
TRBV11-2	TRBJ1-5	CASSPGGGMGQPQHF
TRBV19	TRBJ1-5	CASRFGNQPQHF
TRBV5-8	TRBJ2-3	CASSLGSGAGTDTQYF
TRBV5-4	TRBJ2-1	CASSLVVPSYNEQFF
TRBV5-4	TRBJ2-6	CASSLDGGVIRRSGANVLTF